This TCR beta chain was profiled in a study of blood T cell repertoires in COVID-19. Sequencing was performed with immunoSEQ multiplex PCR; in TCRdb, only in-frame clones are kept and a portion is missing. The top ten clones hold 0.95% to 1.5% of a sample with approximately 200,000 clones, approximately 90% of them seen once. The receptor was derived from a man in his thirties or forties who had recovered from COVID-19. Sequencing used PBMCs or T cells enriched from blood (not recorded which).

The CDR3 DNA follows: TGTGCCAGCAGCTTAGGACAGGCAAACTATGGCTACACCTTC. This codes for CASSLGQANYGYTF. This rearrangement joins TRBV7-9 to TRBJ1-2, with a tentative D call TRBD1 (6 bases). The CDR3 contains 14 residues. Germline CDR1 and CDR2: SEHNR and FQNEAQ (reference sequence). Trimming removed 1 base at V and 2 bases at J, with 8 bases between.